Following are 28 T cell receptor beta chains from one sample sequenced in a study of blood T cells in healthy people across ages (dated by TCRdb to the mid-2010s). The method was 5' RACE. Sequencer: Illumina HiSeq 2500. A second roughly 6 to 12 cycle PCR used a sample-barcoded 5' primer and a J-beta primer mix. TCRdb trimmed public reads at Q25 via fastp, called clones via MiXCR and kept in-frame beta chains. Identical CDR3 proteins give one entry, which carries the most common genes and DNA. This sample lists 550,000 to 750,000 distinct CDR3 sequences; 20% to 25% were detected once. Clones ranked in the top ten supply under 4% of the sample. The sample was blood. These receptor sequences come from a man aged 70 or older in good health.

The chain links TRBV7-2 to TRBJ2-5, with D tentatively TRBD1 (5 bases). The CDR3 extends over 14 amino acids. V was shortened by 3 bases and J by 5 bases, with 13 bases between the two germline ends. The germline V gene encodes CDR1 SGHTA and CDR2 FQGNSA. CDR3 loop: CASSFRAVVETQYF. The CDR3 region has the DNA TGTGCCAGCAGCTTCAGGGCAGTGGTGGAGACCCAGTACTTC.

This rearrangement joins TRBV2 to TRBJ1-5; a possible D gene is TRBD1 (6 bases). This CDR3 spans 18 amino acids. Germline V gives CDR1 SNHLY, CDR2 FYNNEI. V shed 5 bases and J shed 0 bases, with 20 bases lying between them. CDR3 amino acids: CASSWDTAEFYSNQPQHF. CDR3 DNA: TGTGCCAGCAGTTGGGACACGGCAGAGTTTTATAGCAATCAGCCCCAGCATTTT.

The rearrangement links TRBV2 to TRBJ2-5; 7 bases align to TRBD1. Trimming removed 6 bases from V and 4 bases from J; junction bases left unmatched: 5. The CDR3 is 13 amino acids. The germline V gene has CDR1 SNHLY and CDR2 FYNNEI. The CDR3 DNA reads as TGTGCCAGCAGAGGGACAGCCCGAGAGACCCAGTACTTC. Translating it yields CASRGTARETQYF.

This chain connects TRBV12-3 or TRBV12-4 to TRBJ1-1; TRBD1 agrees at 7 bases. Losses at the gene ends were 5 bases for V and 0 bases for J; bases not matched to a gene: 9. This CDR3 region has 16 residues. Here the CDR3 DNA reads TGTGCCAGCAGTCCAAACAGGGGTACCATGAACACTGAAGCTTTCTTT. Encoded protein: CASSPNRGTMNTEAFF.

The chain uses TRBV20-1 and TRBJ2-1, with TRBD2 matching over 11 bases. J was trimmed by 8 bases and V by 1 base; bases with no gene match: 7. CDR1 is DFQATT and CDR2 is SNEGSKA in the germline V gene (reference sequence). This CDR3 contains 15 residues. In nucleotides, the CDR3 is TGCAGTGCTAGAGGGGGACTAGCGGAGAGGGATGAGCAGTTCTTC. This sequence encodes CSARGGLAERDEQFF.

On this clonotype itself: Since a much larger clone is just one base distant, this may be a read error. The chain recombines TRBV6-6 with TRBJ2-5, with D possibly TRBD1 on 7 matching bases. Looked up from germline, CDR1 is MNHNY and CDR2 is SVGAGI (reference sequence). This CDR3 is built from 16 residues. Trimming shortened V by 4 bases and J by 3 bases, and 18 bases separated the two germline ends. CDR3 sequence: CASSSTSGGLKETQYF. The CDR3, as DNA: TGTGCCAGCAGTTCCACCTCAGGGGGACTTAAAGAGACCCAGTACTTC.

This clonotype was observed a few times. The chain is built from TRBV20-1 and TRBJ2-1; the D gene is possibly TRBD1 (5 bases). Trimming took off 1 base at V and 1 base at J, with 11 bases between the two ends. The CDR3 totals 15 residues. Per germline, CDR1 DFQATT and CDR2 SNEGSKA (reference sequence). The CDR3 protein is CSARATWTSYNEQFF. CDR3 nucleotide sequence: TGCAGTGCTAGAGCGACTTGGACATCCTACAATGAGCAGTTCTTC.

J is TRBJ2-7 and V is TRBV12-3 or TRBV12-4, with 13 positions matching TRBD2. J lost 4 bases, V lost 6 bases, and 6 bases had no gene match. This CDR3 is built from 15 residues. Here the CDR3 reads CASRNGTSGKYEQYF. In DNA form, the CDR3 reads TGTGCCAGCAGGAACGGGACTAGCGGGAAATACGAGCAGTACTTC.

CDR3 coding DNA: TGTGCCAGCAGGTCCGGGACTATCGGGAGAAAGTACTTC. Protein sequence: CASRSGTIGRKYF. The rearrangement joins TRBV6-6 to TRBJ2-7, with TRBD2 identical over 7 bases. Germline V lookup: CDR1 MNHNY, CDR2 SVGAGI (reference sequence). The CDR3 covers 13 residues. V shed 6 bases and J 11 bases; nucleotides not matched to a gene: 13.

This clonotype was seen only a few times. CDR3 in amino acids: CSAIDSNYGYTF. CDR3 coding DNA: TGCAGTGCGATCGACAGTAACTATGGCTACACCTTC. The gene calls are TRBV20-1 and TRBJ1-2; D may be TRBD1 (5 bases). Deletions cut 6 bases from V and 1 base from J, with 9 bases between. The CDR3 consists of 12 residues. CDR1 and CDR2 (germline): DFQATT, SNEGSKA (reference sequence).

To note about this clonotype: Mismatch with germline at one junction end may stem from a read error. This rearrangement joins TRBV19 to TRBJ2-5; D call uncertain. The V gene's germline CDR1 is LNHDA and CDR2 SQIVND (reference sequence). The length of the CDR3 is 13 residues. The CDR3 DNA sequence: TGTGCCAGTAGTATAGACGTAGACTCTCCCAGTTTCTTC. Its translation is CASSIDVDSPSFF.

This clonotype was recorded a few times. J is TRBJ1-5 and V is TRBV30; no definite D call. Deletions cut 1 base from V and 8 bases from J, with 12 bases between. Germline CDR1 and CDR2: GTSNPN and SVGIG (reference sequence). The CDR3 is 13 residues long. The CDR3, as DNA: TGTGCCTGGAGTGAAAGTGGGAATAAGCCCCAGCATTTT. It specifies CAWSESGNKPQHF.

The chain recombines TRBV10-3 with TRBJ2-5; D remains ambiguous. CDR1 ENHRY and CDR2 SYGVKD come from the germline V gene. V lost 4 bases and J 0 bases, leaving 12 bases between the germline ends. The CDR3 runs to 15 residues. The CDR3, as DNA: TGTGCCATCAGTGCAGTTTATGGGGACCAAGAGACCCAGTACTTC. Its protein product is CAISAVYGDQETQYF.

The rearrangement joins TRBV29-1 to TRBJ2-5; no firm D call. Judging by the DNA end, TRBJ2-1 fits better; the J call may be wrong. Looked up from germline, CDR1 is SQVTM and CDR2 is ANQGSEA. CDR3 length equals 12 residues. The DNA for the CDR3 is TGCAGCGTTGAAGACTCCGCTTTAAGGCAGTTCTTC. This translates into CSVEDSALRQFF.

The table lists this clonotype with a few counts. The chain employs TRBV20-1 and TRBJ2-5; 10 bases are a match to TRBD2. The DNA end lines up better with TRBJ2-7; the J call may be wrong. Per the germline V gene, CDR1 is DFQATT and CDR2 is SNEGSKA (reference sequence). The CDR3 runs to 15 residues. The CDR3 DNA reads TGCAGTGCTAGATCACTAGCGGGGAGCGAGTACGAGCAGTACTTC. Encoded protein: CSARSLAGSEYEQYF.

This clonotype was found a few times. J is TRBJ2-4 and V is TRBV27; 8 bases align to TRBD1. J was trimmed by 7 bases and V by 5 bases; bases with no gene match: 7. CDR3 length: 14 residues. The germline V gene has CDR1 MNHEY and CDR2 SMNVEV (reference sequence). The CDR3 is CASSQGAYINIQYF. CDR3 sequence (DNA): TGTGCCAGCAGTCAGGGGGCCTATATCAACATTCAGTACTTC.

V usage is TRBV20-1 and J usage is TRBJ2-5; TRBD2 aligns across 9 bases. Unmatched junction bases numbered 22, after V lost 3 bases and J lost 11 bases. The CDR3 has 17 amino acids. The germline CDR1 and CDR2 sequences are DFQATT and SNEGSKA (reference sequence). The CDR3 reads CSARGPGASGMSYAQYF. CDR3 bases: TGCAGTGCTAGGGGTCCCGGGGCTAGCGGGATGTCCTACGCGCAGTACTTC.

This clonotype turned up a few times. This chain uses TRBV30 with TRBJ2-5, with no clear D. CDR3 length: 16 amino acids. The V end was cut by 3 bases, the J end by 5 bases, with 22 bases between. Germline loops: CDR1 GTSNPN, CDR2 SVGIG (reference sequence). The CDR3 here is CAWSGSRLESQETQYF. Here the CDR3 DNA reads TGTGCCTGGAGCGGATCCCGATTGGAAAGTCAGGAGACCCAGTACTTC.

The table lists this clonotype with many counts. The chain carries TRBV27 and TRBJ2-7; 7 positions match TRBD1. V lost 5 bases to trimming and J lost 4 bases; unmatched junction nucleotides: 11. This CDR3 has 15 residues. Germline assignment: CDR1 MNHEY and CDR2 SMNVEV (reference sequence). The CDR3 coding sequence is TGTGCCAGCAGTATCGAAGGACAGGCCCTTTACGAGCAGTACTTC. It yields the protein CASSIEGQALYEQYF.

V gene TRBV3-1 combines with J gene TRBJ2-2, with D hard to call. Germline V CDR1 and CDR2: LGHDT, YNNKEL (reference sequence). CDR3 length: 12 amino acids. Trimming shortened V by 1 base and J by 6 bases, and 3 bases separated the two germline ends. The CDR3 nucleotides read TGTGCCAGCAGCCAAGCGGCCGGGGAGCTGTTTTTT. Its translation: CASSQAAGELFF.

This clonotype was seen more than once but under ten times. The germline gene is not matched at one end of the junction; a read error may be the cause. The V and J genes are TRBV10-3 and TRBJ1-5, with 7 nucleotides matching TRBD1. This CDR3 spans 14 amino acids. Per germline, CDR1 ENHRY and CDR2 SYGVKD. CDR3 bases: TGCGCCATCAGTGAAGGGGACAGCCCTTCTCCCCAGCATTTT. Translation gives CAISEGDSPSPQHF.

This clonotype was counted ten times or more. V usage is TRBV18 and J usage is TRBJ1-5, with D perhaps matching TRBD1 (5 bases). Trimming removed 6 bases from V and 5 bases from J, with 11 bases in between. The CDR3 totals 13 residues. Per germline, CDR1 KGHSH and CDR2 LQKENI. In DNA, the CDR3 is TGTGCCAGCTCGCAGGGTCTAGATCAGCCCCAGCATTTT. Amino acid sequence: CASSQGLDQPQHF.

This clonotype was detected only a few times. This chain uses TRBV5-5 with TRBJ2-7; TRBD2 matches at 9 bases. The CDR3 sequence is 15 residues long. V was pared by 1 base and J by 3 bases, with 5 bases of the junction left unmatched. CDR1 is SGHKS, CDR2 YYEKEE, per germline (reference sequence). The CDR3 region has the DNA TGTGCCAGCAGCTTGTTGGTAGCGGGAGTCTACGAGCAGTACTTC. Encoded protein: CASSLLVAGVYEQYF. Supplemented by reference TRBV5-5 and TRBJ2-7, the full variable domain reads DAGVTQSPTHLIKTRGQQVTLRCSPISGHKSVSWYQQVLGQGPQFIFQYYEKEERGRGNFPDRFSARQFPNYSSELNVNALLLGDSALYLCASSLLVAGVYEQYFGPGTRLTVT.

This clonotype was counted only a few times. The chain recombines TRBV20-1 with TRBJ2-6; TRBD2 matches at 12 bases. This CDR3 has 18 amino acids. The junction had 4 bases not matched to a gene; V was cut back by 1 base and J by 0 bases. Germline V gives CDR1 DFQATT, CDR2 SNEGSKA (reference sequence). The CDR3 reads CSARGGLAGLSGANVLTF. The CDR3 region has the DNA TGCAGTGCTAGAGGGGGACTAGCGGGCCTCTCTGGGGCCAACGTCCTGACTTTC.

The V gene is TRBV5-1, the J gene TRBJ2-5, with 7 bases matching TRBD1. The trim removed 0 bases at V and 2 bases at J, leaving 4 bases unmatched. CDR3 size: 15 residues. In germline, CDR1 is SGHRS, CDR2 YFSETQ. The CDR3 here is CASSLEGGQQETQYF. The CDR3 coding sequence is TGCGCCAGCAGCTTGGAAGGGGGACAGCAAGAGACCCAGTACTTC.

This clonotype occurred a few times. The CDR3 sequence: CASSTRQGHTGELFF. The CDR3 DNA sequence: TGCGCCAGCAGCACTAGACAGGGACACACCGGGGAGCTGTTTTTT. This chain joins TRBV5-1 and TRBJ2-2, with 7 bases matching TRBD1. The CDR3 consists of 15 residues. Germline V gene sequence: CDR1 SGHRS, CDR2 YFSETQ. The V segment lost 4 bases and the J segment 3 bases; nucleotides outside the gene matches: 6.

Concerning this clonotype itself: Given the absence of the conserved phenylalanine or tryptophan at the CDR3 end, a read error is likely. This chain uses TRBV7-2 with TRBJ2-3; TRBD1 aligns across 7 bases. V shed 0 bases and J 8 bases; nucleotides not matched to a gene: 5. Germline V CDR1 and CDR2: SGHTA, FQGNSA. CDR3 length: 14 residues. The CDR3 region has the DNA TGTGCCAGCAGCTTAGCAGGGGGCGCGGGTACGCAGTATCTT. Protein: CASSLAGGAGTQYL.

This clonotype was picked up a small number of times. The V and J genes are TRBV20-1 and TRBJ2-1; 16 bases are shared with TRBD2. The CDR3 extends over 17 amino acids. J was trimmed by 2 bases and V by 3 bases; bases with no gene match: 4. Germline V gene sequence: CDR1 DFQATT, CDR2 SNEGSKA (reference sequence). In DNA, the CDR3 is TGCAGTGCTAGTGGCGGGACTAGCGGGAGGGCCTACAATGAGCAGTTCTTC. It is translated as CSASGGTSGRAYNEQFF.